This TCR beta chain is from a study of blood T cell repertoires in COVID-19. The CDR3 covers 16 residues. V gave up 4 bases and J gave up 3 bases, with 19 bases separating them. CDR1 SGHTA and CDR2 FQGNSA come from the germline V gene. Authors' processing steps: For nucleated cells, counts were estimated from reference gene primer amplification. Repertoires were generated with immunoSEQ multiplex PCR, while TCRdb's copy carries only in-frame clones and drops some. That table gives V, J and clone size, and the DNA gave D and trimming. The sample lists 150,000 to 200,000 clones; approximately 83% were seen once.

This sequence originates from a man in his forties or fifties with active or convalescent COVID-19. Sequenced sample: peripheral blood. The rearrangement links TRBV7-2 to TRBJ2-7; D is perhaps TRBD1 (6 bases). The CDR3 region has the DNA TGTGCCAGCAGCTCTTCTGCCCGGGACAAACGCTACGAGCAGTACTTC. Its translation is CASSSSARDKRYEQYF.